Shown below are 21 T cell receptor beta chains from a single sample sequenced in a study of molecular identifiers for immune sequencing clone quantification. One entry per CDR3 protein, called by TCRdb with MiXCR from the PCR reads. The repertoire holds a few hundred thousand distinct CDR3 sequences, roughly 24% seen once, with 0.74% in the top ten. Sequencing used naive CD8+ T cells from blood, with Jurkat cell RNA spiked in. Subset indicated: FACS-sorted CD8+CD4-CCR7+CD45RA+ naive T cells. Receptors were obtained from a human donor in good health. Some libraries in this study had Jurkat cell RNA spiked in.

This clonotype was observed at least ten times. The CDR3 region is CASSLGDSYTGELFF. CDR3 coding DNA: TGCGCCAGCAGCCTAGGGGACAGCTACACCGGGGAGCTGTTTTTT. This chain joins TRBV5-1 and TRBJ2-2; TRBD1 aligns across 7 bases. V lost 4 bases to trimming and J lost 3 bases; unmatched junction nucleotides: 6. The CDR3 contains 15 residues. CDR1 and CDR2 from the germline V gene are SGHRS and YFSETQ. The full variable domain, rest sourced from reference TRBV5-1 and TRBJ2-2, is KAGVTQTPRYLIKTRGQQVTLSCSPISGHRSVSWYQQTPGQGLQFLFEYFSETQRNKGNFPGRFSGRQFSNSRSEMNVSTLELGDSALYLCASSLGDSYTGELFFGEGSRLTVL.

This clonotype appeared a few times. The J gene is TRBJ2-7, the V gene TRBV10-3, with D unclear. This CDR3 is 13 amino acids long. CDR1 ENHRY and CDR2 SYGVKD come from the germline V gene. V lost 0 bases, J lost 3 bases, and 6 bases lay in between. Here the CDR3 DNA reads TGTGCCATCAGTGAGTCAGAGGTCTACGAGCAGTACTTC. It is translated as CAISESEVYEQYF.

This clonotype was recorded at least ten times. This chain connects TRBV7-2 to TRBJ2-3; TRBD1 aligns across 7 bases. Losses at the gene ends were 5 bases for V and 3 bases for J; bases not matched to a gene: 14. This CDR3 contains 17 residues. Germline lookup yields CDR1 SGHTA and CDR2 FQGNSA. The CDR3 DNA follows: TGTGCCAGCAGCACACCGCTTGACAGGGAGAGGACAGATACGCAGTATTTT. Its protein is CASSTPLDRERTDTQYF.

In its sample, this clonotype was seen many times. This chain links TRBV7-9 with TRBJ2-7; no reliable D call. The V gene's germline CDR1 is SEHNR and CDR2 FQNEAQ (reference sequence). V dropped 5 bases and J dropped 0 bases, with 14 bases sitting between them. The CDR3 has 15 amino acids. CDR3 amino acids: CASSRLTGSSYEQYF. The CDR3 DNA reads as TGTGCCAGCAGCCGCCTGACTGGAAGCTCCTACGAGCAGTACTTC.

As regards this clonotype: A much larger clone is a single base away; this may be a read error. The chain employs TRBV13 and TRBJ2-4, with unresolved D. CDR1 is PRHDT and CDR2 is FYEKMQ in the germline V gene (reference sequence). This CDR3 is built from 16 residues. This CDR3 is CASSLAQTLAKYIQYF. The CDR3 DNA sequence: TGTGCCAGCAGCTTAGCACAGACTTTAGCCAAATACATTCAGTACTTC.

In the case of this clonotype: Germline is not matched at one junction end, which may reflect a read error. The V call is TRBV6-2 or TRBV6-3, the J call TRBJ2-7, with D perhaps TRBD1 (6 bases). From germline, CDR1 is MNHEY and CDR2 SVGEGT. This CDR3 has 15 amino acids. The CDR3: CANSYSRDTSYEQYF. The CDR3 DNA reads as TGTGCCAACAGTTACTCCCGGGACACCTCCTACGAGCAGTACTTC.

This clonotype was recorded many times. The rearrangement uses TRBV25-1 and TRBJ2-7; TRBD2 matches 11 bases. Trimming cost V 5 bases and J 4 bases; bases outside gene matches: 4. CDR1 and CDR2 from the germline V gene are MGHDK and SYGVNS. The CDR3 runs 14 residues. For the CDR3, the DNA is TGTGCCAGCAGTACTACTAGCGGGAGATACGAGCAGTACTTC. It is translated as CASSTTSGRYEQYF.

This clonotype was detected many times. The chain employs TRBV29-1 and TRBJ2-3; TRBD2 matches at 8 bases. The germline V gene encodes CDR1 SQVTM and CDR2 ANQGSEA. Trimming removed 4 bases from V and 5 bases from J; junction bases left unmatched: 20. CDR3 length: 18 amino acids. CDR3: CSVAFIAGSSSLGDTQYF. DNA for the CDR3: TGCAGCGTTGCCTTTATAGCGGGGTCTTCGTCTTTGGGAGATACGCAGTATTTT.

The chain combines TRBV10-2 with TRBJ2-7; D gene uncertain. V was trimmed by 3 bases and J by 2 bases, leaving 5 bases between them. Germline CDR1 and CDR2: WSHSY and SAAADI. The CDR3 is made up of 12 amino acids. CDR3 sequence: CASSDLPYEQYF. For the CDR3, the DNA is TGCGCCAGCAGTGATTTGCCCTACGAGCAGTACTTC.

V gene TRBV12-3 or TRBV12-4 combines with J gene TRBJ2-7; tentatively, D is TRBD2 (6 bases). V lost 3 bases and J 3 bases, leaving 12 bases between the germline ends. This CDR3 has 14 residues. The CDR3 reads CASSFGGLDYEQYF. As DNA, the CDR3 is TGTGCCAGCAGTTTCGGGGGATTGGACTACGAGCAGTACTTC.

The V gene is TRBV21-1, the J gene TRBJ2-3; TRBD2 was called by the table and not checked on the DNA. TRBV21-1 is a listed pseudogene. This CDR3 region has 19 residues. CDR3 in amino acids: CASSNLLSGGRKDTDTQYF. CDR3 DNA sequence: TGTGCCAGCAGCAATTTATTGAGCGGGGGGCGGAAAGACACAGATACGCAGTATTTT.

Remarks on this clonotype: One junction end disagrees with the germline gene, perhaps due to a read error. The chain carries TRBV13 and TRBJ2-5; 8 bases line up with TRBD1. The CDR3 loop spans 13 amino acids. The V gene's germline CDR1 is PRHDT and CDR2 FYEKMQ (reference sequence). CDR3 loop: CASSPGQVATQCF. The DNA for the CDR3 is TGTGCCAGCAGCCCGGGACAGGTCGCGACCCAGTGCTTC.

Only a few counts were recorded for this clonotype. V and J are TRBV6-2 or TRBV6-3 and TRBJ2-7, with 10 bases that match TRBD2. With 6 bases clipped from V and 5 bases from J, the junction kept 4 bases outside the gene matches. Germline assignment: CDR1 MNHEY and CDR2 SVGEGT. The CDR3 runs 13 residues. The CDR3 DNA follows: TGTGCCAGCAGACTAGCGGGACTCCACGAGCAGTACTTC. Its protein is CASRLAGLHEQYF.

To note about this clonotype: One base away lies a much larger clone, so this may be a sequencing read error. The chain is built from TRBV7-2 and TRBJ1-4; D might be TRBD1 (6 bases). The CDR3 totals 16 residues. CDR1 and CDR2 (germline): SGHTA, FQGNSA. V was shortened by 5 bases and J by 6 bases, with 19 bases between the two germline ends. The CDR3 protein is CTSSIGGLGAHEKLFF. The CDR3 DNA sequence: TGTACCAGCAGCATTGGCGGCCTGGGGGCGCATGAAAAACTGTTTTTT. The complete variable domain, with remaining parts taken from reference TRBV7-2 and TRBJ1-4, reads GAGVSQSPSNKVTEKGKDVELRCDPISGHTALYWYRQSLGQGLEFLIYFQGNSAPDKSGLPSDRFSAERTGGSVSTLTIQRTQQEDSAVYLCTSSIGGLGAHEKLFFGSGTQLSVL.

In regard to this clonotype: A much larger clone sits a single nucleotide away, making a read error possible. The chain links TRBV7-6 to TRBJ1-6; TRBD1 might be the D (6 bases). The germline gives CDR1 SGHVS, CDR2 FNYEAQ. The CDR3 is made up of 19 amino acids. CDR3 loop: CATSLDWTEMSSYNSPLHF. CDR3 in DNA: TGTGCCACCAGCTTAGATTGGACAGAGATGAGCTCCTATAATTCACCCCTCCACTTT.

CDR3 nucleotide sequence: TGTGCCAGCAGTTACTCGACACAAGCCCACACCGGGGAGCTGTTTTTT. Protein: CASSYSTQAHTGELFF. This chain connects TRBV6-6 to TRBJ2-2; D not resolved. Trimming pared 0 bases from V and 3 bases from J, leaving 11 bases between. The CDR3 has 16 residues. The germline CDR1 and CDR2 sequences are MNHNY and SVGAGI (reference sequence).

As to this clonotype: The junction does not match germline at one end; this may be a read error. The chain has TRBV6-1 and TRBJ2-5, with a tentative D call TRBD2 (6 bases). Per germline, CDR1 MNHNS and CDR2 SASEGT. CDR3 length: 17 residues. CDR3: CASFVPPPGVPHEPPSF. The CDR3, as DNA: TGTGCCAGCTTTGTACCCCCCCCGGGAGTCCCCCACGAGCCCCCGTCCTTC.

This clonotype was picked up many times. The gene calls are TRBV20-1 and TRBJ2-3; D gene unclear. The CDR3 consists of 15 residues. V lost 0 bases and J 0 bases, leaving 10 bases between the germline ends. CDR1 is DFQATT and CDR2 is SNEGSKA in the germline V gene (reference sequence). This chain's CDR3 is CSARDGAYSTDTQYF. The CDR3, as DNA: TGCAGTGCTAGAGATGGAGCGTACAGCACAGATACGCAGTATTTT.

The chain employs TRBV20-1 and TRBJ2-2; 10 bases map to TRBD2. Germline V lookup: CDR1 DFQATT, CDR2 SNEGSKA (reference sequence). CDR3 length equals 16 residues. Unmatched junction bases numbered 4, after V lost 2 bases and J lost 1 base. The CDR3 reads CSARPSGRENTGELFF. The CDR3 coding sequence is TGCAGTGCTAGACCCAGCGGGAGGGAGAACACCGGGGAGCTGTTTTTT.

This clonotype was found a few times. The rearrangement links TRBV30 to TRBJ2-7; D uncertain. The CDR3 consists of 13 residues. CDR1 is GTSNPN, CDR2 SVGIG, per germline (reference sequence). The germline V and J ends were trimmed by 7 bases and 2 bases, with 15 bases remaining between them. In DNA, the CDR3 is TGTGCCTTAGACTCTTCCCTCGCCTACGAGCAGTACTTC. This gives the protein CALDSSLAYEQYF.

This clonotype has a handful of counts. The chain recombines TRBV7-8 with TRBJ2-3, with 8 positions matching TRBD1. This CDR3 has 15 residues. Germline values: CDR1 SGHVS, CDR2 FQNEAQ. The J segment lost 5 bases and the V segment lost 3 bases, leaving 7 bases of the junction unmatched. The CDR3 bases are TGTGCCAGCAGCTTCCCGACAGGGGAAGGAGATACGCAGTATTTT. Its protein product is CASSFPTGEGDTQYF.